Listed below are T cell receptor beta chains from one sample, sequenced in a study of regulatory and conventional T cells in RAG deficiency. Measured with immunoSEQ multiplex PCR; TCRdb has only the in-frame clones, and not every one. This table has 34,000 or so clones, roughly 76% appearing once. These data also featured in a second study, about regulatory T cells.

The sample was CD4+ effector T cells sorted from blood. The receptors here all came from a human donor in good health. Both conserved end residues are part of each CDR3. D genes are given only for firm matches. Only part of the rows carry a size: once, few, many, or a class if the clone is expanded.

V	size	J	D	DNA	CDR3
TRBV5-4	once	TRBJ2-1	TRBD2	TGTGCCAGCAGGCCCCTTGCGGGGGGGCCGGGCTCCTACAATGAGCAGTTCTTC	CASRPLAGGPGSYNEQFF
TRBV4-1	.	TRBJ2-4	TRBD1	TGCGCCGGGTCCCCGGGACAGGTCGGAGGTATTCAGTACTTC	CAGSPGQVGGIQYF
TRBV9	.	TRBJ2-5	.	TGTGCCAGCAGCGCTCCCCCCCCCGGCCAAGAGACCCAGTACTTC	CASSAPPPGQETQYF
TRBV6-5	.	TRBJ1-1	TRBD1	TGTGCCAGCAGCTCCGCCGGGCAGGGGGGAGCTGAAGCTTTCTTT	CASSSAGQGGAEAFF
TRBV27	.	TRBJ2-2	TRBD1	TGTGCCAGCAGTCCTCGAGAGACAGGGGGCACCGGGGAGCTGTTTTTT	CASSPRETGGTGELFF
TRBV7-9	.	TRBJ2-5	TRBD1	TGTGCCAGCAGCTTAATACAGGGGGAGACCCAGTACTTC	CASSLIQGETQYF
TRBV18	.	TRBJ1-1	.	TGTGCCAGCTCACCGGTCCGGGGGGACACTGAAGCTTTCTTT	CASSPVRGDTEAFF
TRBV18	.	TRBJ1-1	TRBD1	TGTGCCAGCTCGTTGACAGGGGACACTGAAGCTTTCTTT	CASSLTGDTEAFF
TRBV11-1	.	TRBJ2-7	.	TGTGCCAGCAGCCCAAGGCCATCCGCCGGACCGACCTACGAGCAGTACTTC	CASSPRPSAGPTYEQYF
TRBV7-3	.	TRBJ2-3	.	TGTGCCAGCAGCTTTGGATTCACAGATACGCAGTATTTT	CASSFGFTDTQYF
TRBV7-2	.	TRBJ1-2	.	TGTGCCAGCAGCGGAATAGGACGGGGCTATGGCTACACCTTC	CASSGIGRGYGYTF
TRBV5-1	.	TRBJ2-5	.	TGCGCCAGCAGCCCTCAAAACAGGGGAGGCGGAGAGACCCAGTACTTC	CASSPQNRGGGETQYF
TRBV9	.	TRBJ2-1	TRBD2	TGTGCCAGCAGCCCTTCTACTAGCGGCAATGAGCAGTTCTTC	CASSPSTSGNEQFF
TRBV5-6	.	TRBJ1-1	.	TGTGCCAGCAGCTTGTCCATGCAGGGGTGGGTGGCTTTCTTT	CASSLSMQGWVAFF
TRBV6-5	.	TRBJ1-1	TRBD1	TGTGCCAGCAGACGACAGGGCATGAACACTGAAGCTTTCTTT	CASRRQGMNTEAFF
TRBV5-1	.	TRBJ2-7	.	TGCGCCAGCAGCTTGGCATCCCAGAAGGCCTACGAGCAGTACTTC	CASSLASQKAYEQYF
TRBV20-1	.	TRBJ1-2	.	TGCAGTGCTAGATCGGTTCCTGGCTACACCTTC	CSARSVPGYTF
TRBV9	.	TRBJ2-2	.	TGTGCCAGCAGCGTAGCACAGCACACCGGGGAGCTGTTTTTT	CASSVAQHTGELFF
TRBV5-5	.	TRBJ1-2	TRBD1	TGTGCCAGCACCGAACAGACAGGGGCGAACTATGGCTACACCTTC	CASTEQTGANYGYTF
TRBV6-5	.	TRBJ1-3	.	TGTGCCAGCAGTACAGGGCCCTCTGGAAACACCATATATTTT	CASSTGPSGNTIYF
TRBV5-4	.	TRBJ2-7	.	TGTGCCAGCAGCTTACAGGGGGGGCCCTACGAGCAGTACTTC	CASSLQGGPYEQYF
TRBV4-1	.	TRBJ2-7	TRBD1	TGCGCCAGCAGCCAAGGAAGGGTAATGAAACAGGGGCACTACGAGCAGTACTTC	CASSQGRVMKQGHYEQYF
TRBV28	.	TRBJ1-6	.	TGTGCCAGCAGTCCCCCCGCCAGGGCCGGATCACCCCTCCACTTT	CASSPPARAGSPLHF
TRBV9	.	TRBJ2-3	.	TGTGCCAGCAGCGTAGTAGGCCTCACAGATACGCAGTATTTT	CASSVVGLTDTQYF
TRBV9	.	TRBJ1-4	.	TGTGCCAGCAGCGTAGGATCAGCATCAACTAATGAAAAACTGTTTTTT	CASSVGSASTNEKLFF
TRBV5-5	.	TRBJ1-2	TRBD1	TGTGCCAGCAGCTTAGGGACAGGGGAGTACTATGGCTACACCTTC	CASSLGTGEYYGYTF
TRBV9	.	TRBJ2-1	.	TGTGCCAGCAGCGTAGGCCTAGCGAGAGCAGAAAACAATGAGCAGTTCTTC	CASSVGLARAENNEQFF
TRBV12-5	.	TRBJ1-1	.	TGTGCTAGTGGTTTGGTAGGGGCTTTCTTT	CASGLVGAFF
TRBV2	once	TRBJ1-1	.	TGTGCCGTCGATAGAACCGCGGAAGCTTTCTTT	CAVDRTAEAFF
TRBV28	.	TRBJ2-7	.	TGTGCCAGCAGTTTTGAACACGGACGGAGGGAGCAGTACTTC	CASSFEHGRREQYF
TRBV2	.	TRBJ2-7	.	TGTGCCAGCAAGTTAGGACTCTCCTACGAGCAGTACTTC	CASKLGLSYEQYF
TRBV7-3	.	TRBJ2-5	.	TGTGCCAGCAGCTTACAGCGACAGCAGACCCAGTACTTC	CASSLQRQQTQYF
TRBV27	once	TRBJ2-7	.	TGTGCCAGCAGTCCCATCTGGTCCCGGGGGAGCGAGCAGTACTTC	CASSPIWSRGSEQYF
TRBV10-2	.	TRBJ2-1	.	TGCGCTACCAGGTCAGCCCCAGCTTACAATGAGCAGTTCTTC	CATRSAPAYNEQFF